This is a list of T cell receptor beta chains from one sample in a study of cytomegalovirus exposure and HLA in healthy donors. Using immunoSEQ multiplex PCR, the repertoire was profiled, and TCRdb retains in-frame clones only, with some absent. The repertoire holds 90,000 to 110,000 clones, with 83% as singletons. The sample consisted of PBMCs. The source is a young man in good health and CMV-seronegative. Each CDR3 is given with its conserved first and last residue. The D gene is left open where the match is weak. Not all rows give a size; the values are once, few, many and, for expanded clones, a class.

j_gene	v_gene	abundance	d_gene	CDR3aa	CDR3nt
TRBJ1-2	TRBV6-5	few	.	CASRSRQSNYGYTF	TGTGCCAGCAGGTCCCGACAGTCCAACTATGGCTACACCTTC
TRBJ2-4	TRBV4-1	.	.	CASSQEVRGTKNIQYF	TGCGCCAGCAGCCAAGAGGTGCGAGGGACCAAAAACATTCAGTACTTC
TRBJ2-1	TRBV5-4	.	TRBD1	CASSWGQGSYNEQFF	TGTGCCAGCAGCTGGGGACAGGGGTCCTACAATGAGCAGTTCTTC
TRBJ2-1	TRBV9	.	TRBD2	CASGRAWNEQFF	TGTGCCAGCGGGAGGGCCTGGAATGAGCAGTTCTTC
TRBJ2-1	TRBV18	.	TRBD1	CASSPQGKDEQFF	TGTGCCAGCTCGCCACAGGGGAAGGACGAGCAGTTCTTC
TRBJ2-3	TRBV7-3	.	TRBD2	CASSLPGLAGDTDTQYF	TGTGCCAGCAGCCTTCCGGGACTAGCGGGAGACACAGATACGCAGTATTTT
TRBJ2-5	TRBV11-2	.	.	CASSWTTRIETQYF	TGTGCCAGCAGCTGGACTACTAGAATCGAGACCCAGTACTTC
TRBJ1-2	TRBV5-4	.	TRBD1	CASSLEGTDLNYGYTF	TGTGCCAGCAGCTTAGAAGGGACAGACCTTAACTATGGCTACACCTTC
TRBJ2-1	TRBV11-3	.	.	CASSLGGGTPTYNEQFF	TGTGCCAGCAGCTTAGGTGGGGGCACCCCGACCTACAATGAGCAGTTCTTC
TRBJ2-5	TRBV4-3	.	.	CASSQEPNTETQYF	TGCGCCAGCAGCCAAGAACCGAACACGGAGACCCAGTACTTC
TRBJ2-7	TRBV9	.	.	CASSANPTGLELYF	TGTGCCAGCAGCGCAAACCCGACGGGACTTGAGTTATACTTC
TRBJ2-7	TRBV20-1	.	.	CSALLYEQYF	TGCAGTGCCTTACTCTACGAGCAGTACTTC
TRBJ2-6	TRBV5-4	.	TRBD1	CASSLAGTGGIGANVLTF	TGTGCCAGCAGCTTGGCCGGGACAGGGGGAATTGGGGCCAACGTCCTGACTTTC
TRBJ2-5	TRBV5-6	.	.	CASSLTVQETQYF	TGTGCCAGCAGCTTGACAGTCCAAGAGACCCAGTACTTC
TRBJ1-2	TRBV30	.	TRBD1	CAWTQGQGYTF	TGTGCCTGGACTCAGGGACAGGGCTACACCTTC
TRBJ2-5	TRBV6-5	.	.	CASTRGGKETQYF	TGTGCCAGCACCCGGGGCGGGAAGGAGACCCAGTACTTC
TRBJ1-4	TRBV5-1	.	.	CASSPQGSNEKLFF	TGCGCCAGCAGCCCCCAGGGGTCTAATGAAAAACTGTTTTTT
TRBJ2-1	TRBV10-2	.	TRBD1	CASSQGQGYYNEQFF	TGCGCCAGCAGCCAGGGACAGGGGTACTACAATGAGCAGTTCTTC
TRBJ1-6	TRBV28	.	TRBD1	CASRDETGNSPLHF	TGTGCCAGCAGAGACGAGACAGGGAATTCACCCCTCCACTTT
TRBJ2-7	TRBV6-5	.	TRBD2	CASSYRTSGGSEQYF	TGTGCCAGCAGTTACCGGACATCGGGCGGGAGCGAGCAGTACTTC
TRBJ2-7	TRBV10-3	once	TRBD2	CASSLSTSGRTYEQYF	TGTGCCAGCAGTTTATCTACTAGCGGGAGAACCTACGAGCAGTACTTC
TRBJ1-4	TRBV19	once	.	CASSTVVRREKLFF	TGTGCCAGTAGCACAGTCGTTCGGCGAGAAAAACTGTTTTTT
TRBJ2-7	TRBV9	.	TRBD2	CASSASGLASSILEQYF	TGTGCCAGCAGTGCCTCTGGACTAGCTTCCTCCATTCTGGAGCAGTACTTC
TRBJ1-5	TRBV12-5	.	TRBD1	CASGQTGGLTQPQHF	TGTGCTAGTGGTCAAACAGGGGGTTTAACTCAGCCCCAGCATTTT
TRBJ2-5	TRBV6-5	.	.	CASSYSRSGIQETQYF	TGTGCCAGCAGTTACTCGAGGTCCGGGATCCAAGAGACCCAGTACTTC
TRBJ2-5	TRBV2	.	TRBD2	CASSEWASGRVETQYF	TGTGCCAGCAGTGAATGGGCTAGCGGGAGAGTGGAGACCCAGTACTTC
TRBJ2-6	TRBV19	few	.	CASSSPGRSGANVLTF	TGTGCCAGTAGCTCTCCAGGGCGCTCTGGGGCCAACGTCCTGACTTTC
TRBJ2-2	TRBV14	.	.	CANPWARTRAGELFF	TGTGCCAACCCATGGGCCAGGACAAGGGCCGGGGAGCTGTTTTTT
TRBJ2-4	TRBV18	.	.	CASSPLEGTKNIQYF	TGTGCCAGCTCACCCCTGGAGGGCACCAAAAACATTCAGTACTTC
TRBJ2-3	TRBV9	.	.	CASSVGRRNTDTQYF	TGTGCCAGCAGCGTTGGGCGACGGAACACAGATACGCAGTATTTT
TRBJ2-7	TRBV14	.	.	CASSPRQAPYEQYF	TGTGCCAGCAGCCCCCGACAGGCCCCCTACGAGCAGTACTTC
TRBJ1-1	TRBV5-4	.	.	CASSLSGVAGTEAFF	TGTGCCAGCAGCTTGTCTGGCGTCGCGGGCACTGAAGCTTTCTTT
TRBJ1-4	TRBV11-2	.	.	CASSLDGGGATEKLFF	TGTGCCAGCAGCTTAGATGGGGGGGGTGCAACGGAAAAACTGTTTTTT
TRBJ2-7	TRBV28	.	.	CASGGWGTGASGAYEQYF	TGTGCCAGCGGAGGCTGGGGGACTGGCGCCAGTGGGGCGTACGAGCAGTACTTC
TRBJ1-2	TRBV4-3	.	.	CASSRRQGMGYTF	TGCGCCAGCAGCCGTAGGCAGGGGATGGGCTACACCTTC
TRBJ1-1	TRBV11-3	.	.	CASSPGGGTEAFF	TGTGCCAGCAGCCCGGGGGGGGGCACTGAAGCTTTCTTT
TRBJ1-5	TRBV19	.	.	CASSIGVGAYQPQHF	TGTGCCAGTAGTATCGGAGTGGGGGCATACCAGCCCCAGCATTTT
TRBJ2-1	TRBV10-1	.	TRBD2	CASSESGLAVSSYNEQFF	TGCGCCAGCAGTGAGTCCGGACTAGCGGTAAGCTCCTACAATGAGCAGTTCTTC
TRBJ2-3	TRBV19	.	.	CASSIVGSTQYF	TGTGCCAGTAGTATAGTGGGGAGTACGCAGTATTTT
TRBJ1-4	TRBV7-2	once	TRBD1	CASKQGWTGGPKLFF	TGTGCCAGCAAGCAAGGGTGGACAGGGGGTCCAAAACTGTTTTTT
TRBJ2-1	TRBV27	once	.	CASSLSAGYYNEQFF	TGTGCCAGCAGTTTATCGGCAGGATACTACAATGAGCAGTTCTTC
TRBJ2-3	TRBV5-1	.	TRBD2	CASSFGGTTDTQYF	TGCGCCAGCAGCTTCGGGGGGACCACAGATACGCAGTATTTT
TRBJ2-3	TRBV5-6	few	TRBD2	CASSLALAGWDTQYF	TGTGCCAGCAGCTTGGCCTTAGCGGGATGGGATACGCAGTATTTT
TRBJ1-1	TRBV4-1	few	TRBD1	CASRVTGINTEAFF	TGCGCCAGCAGGGTGACAGGGATCAACACTGAAGCTTTCTTT